Below, one T cell receptor beta chain is given with its context. The source of the sample is a study of T-cell reconstitution after alpha-beta-depleted transplantation in children. Using unique molecular identifiers, the investigators prepared the TCRbeta library. One entry per CDR3 protein results from TCRdb running MiXCR on the PCR reads. Among some 500,000 distinct CDR3 sequences listed, 18% were seen once. The specimen was PBMCs from the stem cell graft donor, collected from the stem cell graft. The receptor was derived from a human donor who donated a stem cell graft to a child with acute lymphoblastic leukemia.

DNA for the CDR3: TGTGCCAGCAGTTTATCACCGGCCTCTAACTATGGCTACACCTTC. Protein product: CASSLSPASNYGYTF. This chain links TRBV27 with TRBJ1-2; D gene uncertain. V lost 0 bases and J 0 bases, leaving 8 bases between the germline ends. CDR3 length equals 15 residues. Germline V lookup: CDR1 MNHEY, CDR2 SMNVEV (reference sequence).